This TCR beta chain was observed in a study of type 1 regulatory T cells (dated by TCRdb to 2020 to 2022). About the study as a whole: The study characterized an in vitro protocol that generated a Tr1-enriched, alloantigen-specific CD4 T cell product named T-allo10. T-allo10 was under clinical evaluation in patients with hematological malignancies receiving allogeneic hematopoietic stem cell transplantation.

Notes on this clonotype: Its antigen specificity is not known. Nothing much larger sits one base from this clone, and base qualities are not available.

V lost 4 bases and J lost 8 bases; the stretch between them is 12 bases long. Measured from the cysteine to the phenylalanine, the CDR3 is 13 residues long. Only CDR3 DNA remains: 39 bases, in frame from the first base. CDR1 is given as SGHDT and CDR2 as YYEEEE, both from the germline V gene. The data were produced on an Illumina MiSeq. TCRdb reworked the public reads: Q25 trimming with fastp, MiXCR clone assembly, productive beta chains retained. For every CDR3 protein sequence, its rows merge into one entry that carries the most common genes and DNA. Present in this sample are 15,000 to 20,000 distinct CDR3 sequences, approximately 10% of which were seen just once. 2.8% of the sample is taken by the ten largest.

This TCR derives from a human donor in good health. The specimen sequenced was CD4+ T cells, either the whole sample or a sorted fraction (not recorded which). The rearranged segments are TRBV5-6 and TRBJ1-4; TRBD1 is a possible D gene, resting on 6 matching bases. CDR3 protein: CASSNRVAEKLFF. The nucleotides read TGTGCCAGCAGCAACAGGGTTGCGGAAAAACTGTTTTTT.